This T cell receptor beta chain appears in the sequencing data of a study of blood T cell repertoires in COVID-19. In the study's own analysis: Estimation of nucleated cell counts relied on the amplification of reference gene primers. Libraries were prepared by immunoSEQ multiplex PCR; TCRdb keeps only in-frame clonotypes and omits some of them. V, J and clone size were drawn from that table, and D and trimming were deduced from the DNA. The table shows about 270,000 clones, with more than 75% occurring only once. In germline, CDR1 is MDHEN, CDR2 SYDVKM. The CDR3 has 16 amino acids. V trimming: 6 bases; J trimming: 1 base; junction bases outside the gene matches: 10.

The V and J genes are TRBV28 and TRBJ1-2; 8 bases map to TRBD1. Sequenced sample: PBMCs or T cells enriched from blood (not recorded which). The sequence came from a woman in her thirties or forties with acute COVID-19. The CDR3 region has the DNA TGTGCCAGCAGCCCGGCCCACAGGGGGGGTAACTATGGCTACACCTTC. Amino acids: CASSPAHRGGNYGYTF.